Each of the 11 T cell receptor beta chains below was sequenced from the same sample in a study of persistence of HIV-infected CD4 T cells. The immunoSEQ assay was version 4, run in survey mode. Only in-frame clones appear in the TCRdb table, and some are missing; sequencing was by immunoSEQ multiplex PCR. The sample lists 37,000 or so clones, around 80% occurring once. No antigen has been assigned to these receptors. Stimulation used approximately 9.6 ug/mL lysate from CMV-infected fibroblasts. Memory cells lacking CD40L and CD69 with high CD45RO were sorted. The starting material was CD4+ T cells sorted from PBMCs after approximately 20-hour stimulation, obtained from a patient who received antiretroviral therapy. These receptors came from an adult man with HIV who was CMV-seropositive.

The rearrangement joins TRBV18 to TRBJ1-1; D call uncertain. CDR1 and CDR2 from the germline V gene are KGHSH and LQKENI. The CDR3 covers 14 residues. V was shortened by 3 bases and J by 2 bases, with 10 bases between the two germline ends. CDR3 DNA: TGTGCCAGCTCACCCACGGGAGGTAACACTGAAGCTTTCTTT. Translating it yields CASSPTGGNTEAFF.

The genes are TRBV18 and TRBJ1-2; no firm D call. CDR3 size: 13 residues. Germline CDR1 is KGHSH and CDR2 is LQKENI. The V end lost 6 bases, the J end lost 8 bases, and 16 bases lay between the germline ends. The chain's CDR3 is CASSSTASGGYTF. CDR3 DNA: TGTGCCAGCTCTTCCACAGCCTCGGGGGGCTACACCTTC.

A word on this clone: Different DNA sequences within this sample yield the same CDR3. This chain uses TRBV5-1 with TRBJ2-7; D is uncertain. Trimming took 0 bases from V and 5 from J, leaving 6 bases between them. Germline loops: CDR1 SGHRS, CDR2 YFSETQ. The CDR3 has 12 residues. The CDR3 sequence: CASSLASHEQYF. CDR3 nucleotides: TGCGCCAGCAGCTTGGCCTCTCACGAGCAGTACTTC.

The chain is built from TRBV6-5 and TRBJ2-3; 8 nucleotides align to TRBD1. There are 15 residues in the CDR3. Germline CDR1 MNHEY, CDR2 SVGAGI. The V and J ends lost 0 bases and 6 bases, in that order; junction bases with no gene match: 5. The CDR3 DNA follows: TGTGCCAGCAGTTACTCGACCAGGGGGCGGGATACGCAGTATTTT. This translates into CASSYSTRGRDTQYF.

The V call is TRBV7-9, the J call TRBJ1-2, with D possibly matching TRBD1 (6 bases). The germline CDR1 and CDR2 sequences are SEHNR and FQNEAQ (reference sequence). The CDR3 is 14 residues long. V lost 5 bases, J lost 1 base, and 11 bases lay in between. The CDR3 coding sequence is TGTGCCAGCAGCCTGTTAGGGGGTAACTATGGCTACACCTTC. This translates into CASSLLGGNYGYTF.

This chain joins TRBV20-1 and TRBJ2-4; TRBD1 matches at 7 bases. CDR3 length: 15 residues. Germline V gene sequence: CDR1 DFQATT, CDR2 SNEGSKA (reference sequence). Unmatched junction bases numbered 12, after V lost 3 bases and J lost 7 bases. DNA of the CDR3: TGCAGTGCTAGTGACGACAGGGCGATCGGGAACATTCAGTACTTC. This gives the protein CSASDDRAIGNIQYF.

This sequence joins TRBV12-5 and TRBJ1-2, with D perhaps matching TRBD1 (5 bases). The CDR3 is made up of 12 amino acids. V lost 3 bases to trimming and J lost 4 bases, with 6 bases between them. The germline gives CDR1 LGHNT, CDR2 FRNRAP. The CDR3 is CASGFTGYGYTF. CDR3 bases: TGTGCTAGTGGTTTCACAGGCTATGGCTACACCTTC.

The chain employs TRBV9 and TRBJ2-3; no clear D gene. Germline V lookup: CDR1 SGDLS, CDR2 YYNGEE. Trimming removed 4 bases from V and 4 bases from J, with 16 bases in between. The CDR3 length is 15 residues. CDR3 residues: CASSPRPGRADTQYF. CDR3 DNA sequence: TGTGCCAGCAGCCCCCGGCCCGGACGCGCAGATACGCAGTATTTT. The complete variable domain, with remaining parts taken from reference TRBV9 and TRBJ2-3, reads DSGVTQTPKHLITATGQRVTLRCSPRSGDLSVYWYQQSLDQGLQFLIQYYNGEERAKGNILERFSAQQFPDLHSELNLSSLELGDSALYFCASSPRPGRADTQYFGPGTRLTVL.

The rearrangement uses TRBV7-2 and TRBJ1-3, with D unresolved. This CDR3 contains 15 residues. Germline values: CDR1 SGHTA, CDR2 FQGNSA. Trimming shortened V by 4 bases and J by 0 bases, and 10 bases separated the two germline ends. The CDR3 DNA follows: TGTGCCAGCAGCTCGATACGGCGCTCTGGAAACACCATATATTTT. The encoded protein is CASSSIRRSGNTIYF.

This clone was seen only once. V is TRBV7-9 and J is TRBJ2-4; 9 bases agree with TRBD2. Germline lookup yields CDR1 SEHNR and CDR2 FQNEAQ (reference sequence). The CDR3 has 15 amino acids. Unmatched junction bases numbered 9, after V lost 5 bases and J lost 7 bases. CDR3 nucleotides: TGTGCCAGCAGCCCCATGGGCGGGGGGGTGAACATTCAGTACTTC. This gives the protein CASSPMGGGVNIQYF.

The chain recombines TRBV2 with TRBJ2-2, with a tentative D call TRBD1 (5 bases). The better agreement between TRBJ1-3 and the DNA end casts doubt on the J call. Germline loops: CDR1 SNHLY, CDR2 FYNNEI. The CDR3 runs to 14 residues. The CDR3 here is CASTGTTSGNTIYF. Written as DNA, the CDR3 is TGTGCCAGCACAGGGACGACCTCTGGAAACACCATATATTTT.